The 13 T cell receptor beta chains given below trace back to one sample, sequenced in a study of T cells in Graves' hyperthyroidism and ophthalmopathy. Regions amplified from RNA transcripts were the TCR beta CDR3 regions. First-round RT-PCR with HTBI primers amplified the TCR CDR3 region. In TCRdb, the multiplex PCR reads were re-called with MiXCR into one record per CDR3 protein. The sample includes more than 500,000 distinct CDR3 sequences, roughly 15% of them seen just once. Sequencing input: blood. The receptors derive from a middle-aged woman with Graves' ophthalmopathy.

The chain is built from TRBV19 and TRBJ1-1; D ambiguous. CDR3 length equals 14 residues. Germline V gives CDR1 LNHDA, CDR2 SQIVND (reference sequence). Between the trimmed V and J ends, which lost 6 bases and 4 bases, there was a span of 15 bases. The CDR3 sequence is CASRRAEKSTEAFF. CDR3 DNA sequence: TGTGCCAGTAGGAGAGCCGAGAAGAGCACTGAAGCTTTCTTT.

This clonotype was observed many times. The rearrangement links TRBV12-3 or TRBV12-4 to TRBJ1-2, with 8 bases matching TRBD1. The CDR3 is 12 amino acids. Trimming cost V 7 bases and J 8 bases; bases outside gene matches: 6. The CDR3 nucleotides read TGTGCCAGCACCCTGACAGGGGAAGGCTACACCTTC. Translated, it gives CASTLTGEGYTF.

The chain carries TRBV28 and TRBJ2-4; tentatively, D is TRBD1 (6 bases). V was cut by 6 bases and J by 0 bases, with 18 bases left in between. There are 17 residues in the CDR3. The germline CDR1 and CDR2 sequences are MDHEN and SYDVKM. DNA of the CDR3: TGTGCCAGCAGACCCTCAGGGGCGCTAGGAGCCAAAAACATTCAGTACTTC. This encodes CASRPSGALGAKNIQYF.

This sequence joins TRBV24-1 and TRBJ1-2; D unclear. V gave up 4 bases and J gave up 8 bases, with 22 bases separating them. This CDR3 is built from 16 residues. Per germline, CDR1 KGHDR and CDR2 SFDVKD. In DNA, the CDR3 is TGTGCCACCAGTGACCCCGGCCGGTCCCAAGAAGGGGGCTACACCTTC. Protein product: CATSDPGRSQEGGYTF.

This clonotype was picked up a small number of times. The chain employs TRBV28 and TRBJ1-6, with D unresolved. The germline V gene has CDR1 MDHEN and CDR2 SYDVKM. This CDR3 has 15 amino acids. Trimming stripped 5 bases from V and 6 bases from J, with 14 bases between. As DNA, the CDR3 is TGTGCCAGCAGTCTCTACCGCCAGCCTAATTCACCCCTCCACTTT. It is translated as CASSLYRQPNSPLHF.

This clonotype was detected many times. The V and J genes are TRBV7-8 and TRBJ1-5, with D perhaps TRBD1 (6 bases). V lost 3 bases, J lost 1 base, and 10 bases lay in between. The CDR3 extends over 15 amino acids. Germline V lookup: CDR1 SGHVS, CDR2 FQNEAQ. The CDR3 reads CASSFGQISNQPQHF. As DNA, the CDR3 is TGTGCCAGCAGCTTCGGACAGATCAGCAATCAGCCCCAGCATTTT.

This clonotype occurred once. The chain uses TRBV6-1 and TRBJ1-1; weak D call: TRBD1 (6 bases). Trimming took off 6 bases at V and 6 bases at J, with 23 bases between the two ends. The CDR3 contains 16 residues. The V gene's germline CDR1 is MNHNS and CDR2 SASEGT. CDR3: CASREQGTGAGSEAFF. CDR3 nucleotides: TGTGCCAGCAGGGAGCAGGGGACGGGCGCGGGGTCTGAAGCTTTCTTT.

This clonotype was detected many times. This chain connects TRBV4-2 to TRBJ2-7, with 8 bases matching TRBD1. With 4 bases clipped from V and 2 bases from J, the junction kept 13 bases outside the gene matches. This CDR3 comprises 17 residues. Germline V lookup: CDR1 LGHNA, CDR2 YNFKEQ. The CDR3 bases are TGTGCCAGCAGCCCCTTATCGGGACAGGAGATCGCCTACGAGCAGTACTTC. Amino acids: CASSPLSGQEIAYEQYF.

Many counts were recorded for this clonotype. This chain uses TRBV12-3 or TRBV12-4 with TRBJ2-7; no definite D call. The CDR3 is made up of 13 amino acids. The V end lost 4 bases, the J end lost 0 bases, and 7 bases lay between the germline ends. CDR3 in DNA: TGTGCCAGCAGTTACGCAATCTCCTACGAGCAGTACTTC. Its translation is CASSYAISYEQYF.

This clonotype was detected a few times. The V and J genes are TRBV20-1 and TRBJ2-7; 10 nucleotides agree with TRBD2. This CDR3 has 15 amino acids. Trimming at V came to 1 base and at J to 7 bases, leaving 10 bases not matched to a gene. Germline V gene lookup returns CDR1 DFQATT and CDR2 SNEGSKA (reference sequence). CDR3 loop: CSARVGSGRSGEQYF. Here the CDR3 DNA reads TGCAGTGCTAGAGTGGGTAGCGGGAGGTCGGGGGAGCAGTACTTC.

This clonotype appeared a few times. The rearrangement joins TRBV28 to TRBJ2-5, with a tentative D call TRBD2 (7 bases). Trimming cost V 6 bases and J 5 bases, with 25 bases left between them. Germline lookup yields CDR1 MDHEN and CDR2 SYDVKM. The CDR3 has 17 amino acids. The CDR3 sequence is CASSPQGGEGRAETQYF. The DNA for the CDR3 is TGTGCCAGCAGCCCACAAGGGGGGGAGGGCCGAGCGGAGACCCAGTACTTC.

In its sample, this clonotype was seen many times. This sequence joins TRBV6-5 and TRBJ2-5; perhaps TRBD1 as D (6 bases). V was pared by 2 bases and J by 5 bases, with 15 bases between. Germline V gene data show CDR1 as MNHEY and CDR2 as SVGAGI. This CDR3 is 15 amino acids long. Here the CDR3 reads CASSYIRGNWETQYF. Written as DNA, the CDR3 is TGTGCCAGCAGTTACATCAGGGGAAATTGGGAGACCCAGTACTTC.

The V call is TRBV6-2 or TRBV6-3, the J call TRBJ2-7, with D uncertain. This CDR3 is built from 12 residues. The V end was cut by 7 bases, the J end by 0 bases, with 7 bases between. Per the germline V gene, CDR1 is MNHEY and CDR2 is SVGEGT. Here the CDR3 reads CASTQNSYEQYF. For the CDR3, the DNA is TGTGCCAGCACCCAGAACTCCTACGAGCAGTACTTC.